These 32 T cell receptor beta chains originate from one sample sequenced in a study of early T cells in non-severe SARS-CoV-2 infection. Each CDR3 protein is one row after TCRdb ran MiXCR on the 5' RACE reads. This sample has 110,000 or so distinct CDR3 sequences; about 12% occur once, and the top ten carry 3.1%. Sample: whole blood. These receptors all stem from an adult who was a healthcare worker with PCR-confirmed SARS-CoV-2 infection or an uninfected control (not recorded which).

This clonotype was seen repeatedly, ten times or more. This chain connects TRBV30 to TRBJ1-1; unclear D gene. Trimming cost V 4 bases and J 3 bases, with 9 bases left between them. Germline V CDR1 and CDR2: GTSNPN, SVGIG (reference sequence). The length of the CDR3 is 12 residues. The CDR3 sequence is CAWTGTDTEAFF. CDR3 in DNA: TGTGCCTGGACGGGCACGGACACTGAAGCTTTCTTT.

The chain couples TRBV7-2 to TRBJ2-2, with 13 bases identical to TRBD2. The CDR3 totals 18 residues. V gave up 1 base and J gave up 7 bases; unmatched junction bases: 9. Germline assignment: CDR1 SGHTA and CDR2 FQGNSA. The CDR3 loop reads CASSLGGLAGVIGGELFF. DNA for the CDR3: TGTGCCAGCAGCTTAGGCGGACTAGCGGGAGTTATCGGCGGGGAGCTGTTTTTT.

The chain couples TRBV29-1 to TRBJ2-1, with 7 bases that match TRBD2. There are 13 residues in the CDR3. Losses at the gene ends were 1 base for V and 6 bases for J; bases not matched to a gene: 3. Germline loops: CDR1 SQVTM, CDR2 ANQGSEA. CDR3 residues: CSVEGTGGNEQFF. CDR3 nucleotides: TGCAGCGTTGAAGGGACGGGAGGCAATGAGCAGTTCTTC.

This clonotype was seen only a few times. The chain uses TRBV27 and TRBJ2-5, with 7 positions matching TRBD1. This CDR3 is built from 15 residues. Germline CDR1 reads MNHEY; CDR2 reads SMNVEV (reference sequence). Trimming cost V 2 bases and J 2 bases; bases outside gene matches: 5. The CDR3 bases are TGTGCCAGCAGTTTAAGGGGGCCTCCTCAAGAGACCCAGTACTTC. Protein: CASSLRGPPQETQYF.

This chain joins TRBV20-1 and TRBJ2-1; TRBD2 aligns across 8 bases. Germline values: CDR1 DFQATT, CDR2 SNEGSKA (reference sequence). This CDR3 is built from 17 residues. J lost 3 bases, V lost 1 base, and 11 bases had no gene match. The CDR3 DNA follows: TGCAGTGCTAGAGGCGCTTGGGTAGCGGGATTCTACAATGAGCAGTTCTTC. Translated, it gives CSARGAWVAGFYNEQFF.

This clonotype was observed many times. The rearrangement links TRBV12-3 or TRBV12-4 to TRBJ2-7; D is perhaps TRBD1 or TRBD2 (5 bases each). The V and J ends lost 6 bases and 0 bases respectively, with 12 bases between them. The CDR3 runs to 14 residues. The chain's CDR3 is CASSPPGPSYEQYF. DNA for the CDR3: TGTGCCAGCAGCCCGCCGGGGCCCTCCTACGAGCAGTACTTC.

This clonotype showed up many times. V is TRBV7-9 and J is TRBJ2-6; the match to TRBD1 covers 8 bases. V dropped 8 bases and J dropped 2; count of bases not matched to a gene: 5. The CDR3 consists of 15 residues. Per germline, CDR1 SEHNR and CDR2 FQNEAQ (reference sequence). The CDR3 region is CASSPQGAGANVLTF. For the CDR3, the DNA is TGTGCCAGCTCACCACAGGGGGCTGGGGCCAACGTCCTGACTTTC.

This clonotype was counted many times. The gene calls are TRBV6-1 and TRBJ2-3; D unresolved. This CDR3 is 11 amino acids long. V was clipped by 9 bases and J by 1 base, with 5 bases between them. Germline values: CDR1 MNHNS, CDR2 SASEGT. The CDR3 spells CASRRTDTQYF. In DNA, the CDR3 is TGTGCCAGTCGACGCACAGATACGCAGTATTTT.

This clonotype was found a few times. The chain carries TRBV12-3 or TRBV12-4 and TRBJ2-3, with TRBD2 matching 13 bases. The CDR3 contains 18 residues. With V trimmed by 3 bases and J by 4 bases, 10 bases remained unmatched. The CDR3 sequence: CASSFWQTSGRWADTQYF. The CDR3 bases are TGTGCCAGCAGTTTCTGGCAGACTAGCGGGAGGTGGGCAGATACGCAGTATTTT.

This clonotype has only a few counts. The chain combines TRBV7-8 with TRBJ2-7; 7 positions agree with TRBD2. Trimming cost V 1 base and J 2 bases; bases outside gene matches: 2. The CDR3 contains 14 residues. Germline V lookup: CDR1 SGHVS, CDR2 FQNEAQ. Here the CDR3 reads CASSLDRGAYEQYF. The CDR3, as DNA: TGTGCCAGCAGCTTAGATCGGGGGGCCTACGAGCAGTACTTC.

In this sample, this clonotype turned up many times. This chain links TRBV7-6 with TRBJ2-1; a weak D match, TRBD1 (6 bases). V was cut by 3 bases and J by 9 bases, with 12 bases left in between. The CDR3 has 13 residues. Germline CDR1 and CDR2: SGHVS and FNYEAQ. The CDR3 sequence is CASSLKRGGEQFF. CDR3 nucleotide sequence: TGTGCCAGCAGCTTGAAGAGAGGGGGTGAGCAGTTCTTC.

To note about this clonotype: One junction end does not reproduce the germline sequence, and a read error may be involved. The V and J genes are TRBV7-3 and TRBJ1-2, with 7 positions matching TRBD1. CDR1 is SGHTA and CDR2 is FQGTGA in the germline V gene. This CDR3 region has 12 residues. Here the CDR3 DNA reads TGTGCCAGCAGCCTAGACAGGGCGGTAATTAACTTC. The encoded protein is CASSLDRAVINF.

The chain uses TRBV6-5 and TRBJ1-2; 8 bases are a match to TRBD1. The CDR3 runs 13 residues. Germline V gives CDR1 MNHEY, CDR2 SVGAGI. Trimming removed 6 bases from V and 7 bases from J; junction bases left unmatched: 7. CDR3 protein: CASRLGQDVGYTF. CDR3 nucleotides: TGTGCCAGCAGATTGGGACAGGACGTTGGCTACACCTTC.

The rearrangement uses TRBV11-2 and TRBJ2-7, with D tentatively TRBD2 (5 bases). Trimming cost V 0 bases and J 3 bases, with 12 bases left between them. The germline V gene encodes CDR1 SGHAT and CDR2 FQNNGV. The CDR3 contains 15 residues. The CDR3 spells CASSLEWTGNYEQYF. CDR3 in DNA: TGTGCCAGCAGCTTAGAGTGGACCGGGAACTACGAGCAGTACTTC.

V usage is TRBV6-1 and J usage is TRBJ2-3; 12 bases match TRBD2. The trim removed 3 bases at V and 5 bases at J, leaving 0 bases unmatched. The germline V gene encodes CDR1 MNHNS and CDR2 SASEGT. The CDR3 consists of 14 residues. The CDR3 DNA is TGTGCCAGCAGTGAGGGACTAGCGGGAGATACGCAGTATTTT. The encoded protein is CASSEGLAGDTQYF.

Ten or more counts support this clonotype. The V and J genes are TRBV5-1 and TRBJ1-1; D not certain. The CDR3 length is 12 residues. V was clipped by 4 bases and J by 2 bases, with 6 bases between them. From germline, CDR1 is SGHRS and CDR2 YFSETQ. The CDR3 is CASSTRNTEAFF. CDR3 coding DNA: TGCGCCAGCAGCACACGCAACACTGAAGCTTTCTTT.

In this sample, this clonotype turned up many times. The chain carries TRBV20-1 and TRBJ2-3; D tentatively fits TRBD1 or TRBD2 (6 bases each). V shed 3 bases and J shed 1 base, with 14 bases lying between them. The germline CDR1 and CDR2 sequences are DFQATT and SNEGSKA (reference sequence). The CDR3 runs 15 residues. CDR3 in amino acids: CSASLRGAGTDTQYF. CDR3 nucleotides: TGCAGTGCTAGCCTGAGGGGGGCTGGCACAGATACGCAGTATTTT.

Turning to this clonotype: This may be a read error: a much more frequent sequence differs by one nucleotide. V usage is TRBV5-1 and J usage is TRBJ2-5; 9 bases fit TRBD1. The CDR3 contains 15 residues. Trimming took 3 bases from V and 7 from J; bases not matched to a gene: 10. Germline V CDR1 and CDR2: SGHRS, YFSETQ. The DNA of the CDR3 is TGCGCCAGCAGCTCCACCGGGACAGGGTTGAGGACCCAGTACTTC. It encodes CASSSTGTGLRTQYF.

This sequence joins TRBV6-4 and TRBJ2-6; unclear D gene. Germline loops: CDR1 MRHNA, CDR2 SNTAGT. The CDR3 runs to 14 residues. V gave up 0 bases and J gave up 6 bases, with 6 bases separating them. The CDR3 reads CASSDSGQANVLTF. DNA of the CDR3: TGTGCCAGCAGTGACTCAGGGCAGGCCAACGTCCTGACTTTC.

This clonotype appeared a few times. The chain uses TRBV10-3 and TRBJ2-3; 7 nucleotides line up with TRBD2. The CDR3 has 17 amino acids. Germline CDR1 reads ENHRY; CDR2 reads SYGVKD. With V trimmed by 0 bases and J by 3 bases, 9 bases remained unmatched. The CDR3 sequence: CAISESTRGSKTDTQYF. For the CDR3, the DNA is TGTGCCATCAGTGAGTCAACCCGCGGGAGTAAGACAGATACGCAGTATTTT.

This clonotype was counted only a few times. The chain carries TRBV5-1 and TRBJ1-2, with no clear D. This CDR3 comprises 14 residues. With 4 bases removed from V and 6 bases from J, the gap between germline ends came to 16 bases. Germline values: CDR1 SGHRS, CDR2 YFSETQ. CDR3 nucleotide sequence: TGCGCCAGCAGCCCGGAGACTCAAACTAATGGCTACACCTTC. Translation gives CASSPETQTNGYTF.

This clonotype has ten or more counts. This chain uses TRBV30 with TRBJ2-6; 10 bases match TRBD1. The length of the CDR3 is 17 residues. V dropped 2 bases and J dropped 0; count of bases not matched to a gene: 4. Germline V lookup: CDR1 GTSNPN, CDR2 SVGIG (reference sequence). CDR3 in amino acids: CAWSRTGGNSGANVLTF. The CDR3, as DNA: TGTGCCTGGAGTAGGACAGGGGGGAACTCTGGGGCCAACGTCCTGACTTTC.

A single count supports this clonotype. The CDR3 end shows no conserved phenylalanine or tryptophan, and so a read error is likely. The chain recombines TRBV28 with TRBJ2-1, with 13 bases matching TRBD2. There are 16 residues in the CDR3. From germline, CDR1 is MDHEN and CDR2 SYDVKM. V lost 5 bases to trimming and J lost 7 bases; unmatched junction nucleotides: 8. The CDR3 coding sequence is TGTGCCAGCAGTCCAACTAGCGGGAGGGCCTCTAATGAGCAGTTCTTG. Translation gives CASSPTSGRASNEQFL.

This rearrangement joins TRBV12-3 or TRBV12-4 to TRBJ2-5; 10 nucleotides match TRBD2. This CDR3 has 16 residues. V lost 5 bases and J lost 5; bases outside the gene matches: 11. The CDR3 bases are TGTGCCAGCAGTCCCCAAGCTAGCGGGAGTGGGGAGACCCAGTACTTC. As protein: CASSPQASGSGETQYF.

This clonotype was counted many times. This chain uses TRBV29-1 with TRBJ2-1; TRBD1 matches at 9 bases. Germline V gene sequence: CDR1 SQVTM, CDR2 ANQGSEA. This CDR3 comprises 15 residues. The J segment lost 6 bases and the V segment lost 3 bases, leaving 9 bases of the junction unmatched. In DNA form, the CDR3 reads TGCAGCGTTGAGGGACAGGGCATAAACTCCAATGAGCAGTTCTTC. It translates to CSVEGQGINSNEQFF.

The rearrangement uses TRBV24-1 and TRBJ2-2; 12 bases are a match to TRBD1. With 7 bases clipped from V and 7 bases from J, the junction kept 3 bases outside the gene matches. Germline CDR1 is KGHDR and CDR2 is SFDVKD. This CDR3 spans 14 amino acids. CDR3 protein: CATRGQGAVGELFF. In nucleotides, the CDR3 is TGTGCCACCAGGGGACAGGGGGCGGTCGGGGAGCTGTTTTTT.

The rearrangement joins TRBV11-2 to TRBJ2-7, with D possibly matching TRBD2 (6 bases). The length of the CDR3 is 14 residues. V was trimmed by 8 bases and J by 3 bases, leaving 17 bases between them. The germline CDR1 and CDR2 sequences are SGHAT and FQNNGV. The CDR3 loop reads CASSPGVAVYEQYF. Here the CDR3 DNA reads TGTGCCAGCTCGCCGGGGGTAGCGGTCTACGAGCAGTACTTC. The full variable domain, rest sourced from reference TRBV11-2 and TRBJ2-7, is EAGVAQSPRYKIIEKRQSVAFWCNPISGHATLYWYQQILGQGPKLLIQFQNNGVVDDSQLPKDRFSAERLKGVDSTLKIQPAKLEDSAVYLCASSPGVAVYEQYFGPGTRLTVT.

At least ten counts were recorded for this clonotype. This rearrangement joins TRBV20-1 to TRBJ2-1; D call uncertain. Trimming removed 8 bases at V and 6 bases at J, with 11 bases between. The CDR3 has 11 residues. The germline CDR1 and CDR2 sequences are DFQATT and SNEGSKA (reference sequence). Here the CDR3 reads CSSAKGNEQFF. The CDR3 DNA follows: TGCAGTTCCGCCAAAGGCAATGAGCAGTTCTTC.

The table lists this clonotype with many counts. The rearrangement uses TRBV2 and TRBJ1-6; 10 bases align to TRBD1. The CDR3 loop spans 14 amino acids. Germline CDR1 is SNHLY and CDR2 is FYNNEI. J gave up 7 bases and V 6 bases, and 3 bases lay outside the gene matches. The CDR3 nucleotides are TGTGCCAGCAGCGTGACAGGGGGCAATTCACCCCTCCACTTT. Its translation is CASSVTGGNSPLHF.

This clonotype was picked up a small number of times. The rearrangement uses TRBV2 and TRBJ1-1; TRBD1 is a possible D gene (6 bases). This CDR3 has 15 amino acids. Trimming left V 6 bases short and J 3 bases short, with 17 bases between. CDR1 is SNHLY, CDR2 FYNNEI, per germline. CDR3 in DNA: TGTGCCAGCAGGCCCCGGACAGCCAAGGACACTGAAGCTTTCTTT. The encoded protein is CASRPRTAKDTEAFF.

The V call is TRBV3-1, the J call TRBJ2-4; TRBD2 matches at 10 bases. The V segment lost 3 bases and the J segment 6 bases; nucleotides outside the gene matches: 20. Germline values: CDR1 LGHDT, CDR2 YNNKEL (reference sequence). This CDR3 region has 20 residues. CDR3 DNA sequence: TGTGCCAGCAGCCAGTACTCACCTGCAGGGCGTAGCGGGAGGCCAAACATTCAGTACTTC. Translating it yields CASSQYSPAGRSGRPNIQYF.

There are many counts of this clonotype. The chain is built from TRBV19 and TRBJ2-6; 7 nucleotides align to TRBD1. The length of the CDR3 is 15 residues. V lost 5 bases, J lost 3 bases, and 4 bases stayed unmatched. Germline CDR1 is LNHDA and CDR2 is SQIVND (reference sequence). The CDR3 here is CASSLDRVGANVLTF. DNA of the CDR3: TGTGCCAGTAGTCTTGACAGGGTTGGGGCCAACGTCCTGACTTTC.